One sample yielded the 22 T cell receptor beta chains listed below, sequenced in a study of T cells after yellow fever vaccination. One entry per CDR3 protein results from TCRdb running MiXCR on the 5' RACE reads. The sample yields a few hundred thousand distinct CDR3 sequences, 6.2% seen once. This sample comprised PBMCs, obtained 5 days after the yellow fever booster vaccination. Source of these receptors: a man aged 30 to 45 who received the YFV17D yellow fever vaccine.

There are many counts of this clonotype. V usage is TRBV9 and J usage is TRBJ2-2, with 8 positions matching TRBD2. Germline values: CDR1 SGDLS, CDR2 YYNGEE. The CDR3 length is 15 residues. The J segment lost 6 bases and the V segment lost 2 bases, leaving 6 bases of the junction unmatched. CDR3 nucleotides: TGTGCCAGCAGCGTCAGCGGGGGCCTCTCCGGGGAGCTGTTTTTT. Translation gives CASSVSGGLSGELFF.

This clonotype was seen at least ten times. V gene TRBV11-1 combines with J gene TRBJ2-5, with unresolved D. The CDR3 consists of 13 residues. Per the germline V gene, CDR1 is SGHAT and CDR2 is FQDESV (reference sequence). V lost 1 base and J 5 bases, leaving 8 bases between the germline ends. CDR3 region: CASSLGATETQYF. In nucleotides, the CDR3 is TGTGCCAGCAGCTTAGGTGCCACGGAGACCCAGTACTTC.

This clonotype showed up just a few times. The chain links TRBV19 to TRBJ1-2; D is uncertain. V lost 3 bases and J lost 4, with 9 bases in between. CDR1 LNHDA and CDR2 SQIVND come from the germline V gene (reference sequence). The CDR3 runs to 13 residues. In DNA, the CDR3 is TGTGCCAGTAGTATTGAGACTGGCTATGGCTACACCTTC. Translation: CASSIETGYGYTF. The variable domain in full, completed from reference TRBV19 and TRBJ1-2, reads DGGITQSPKYLFRKEGQNVTLSCEQNLNHDAMYWYRQDPGQGLRLIYYSQIVNDFQKGDIAEGYSVSREKKESFPLTVTSAQKNPTAFYLCASSIETGYGYTFGSGTRLTVV.

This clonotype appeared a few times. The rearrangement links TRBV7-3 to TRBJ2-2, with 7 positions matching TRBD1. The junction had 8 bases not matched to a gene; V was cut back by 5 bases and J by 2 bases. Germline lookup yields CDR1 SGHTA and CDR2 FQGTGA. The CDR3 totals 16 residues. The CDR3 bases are TGTGCCAGCAGCAAGACAGGGTGGGGAAACACCGGGGAGCTGTTTTTT. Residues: CASSKTGWGNTGELFF.

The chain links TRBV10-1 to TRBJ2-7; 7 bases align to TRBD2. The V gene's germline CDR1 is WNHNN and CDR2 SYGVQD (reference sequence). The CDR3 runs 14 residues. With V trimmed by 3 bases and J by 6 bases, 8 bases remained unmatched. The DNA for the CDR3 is TGCGCCAGCAGTGAAGACGCGGGAGTCAGCGAGCAGTACTTC. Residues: CASSEDAGVSEQYF.

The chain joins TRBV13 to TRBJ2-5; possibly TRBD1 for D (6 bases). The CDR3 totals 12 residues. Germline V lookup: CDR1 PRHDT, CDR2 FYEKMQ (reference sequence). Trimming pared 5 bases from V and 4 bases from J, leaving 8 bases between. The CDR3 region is CASSNRAETQYF. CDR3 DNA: TGTGCCAGCAGCAACAGGGCAGAGACCCAGTACTTC. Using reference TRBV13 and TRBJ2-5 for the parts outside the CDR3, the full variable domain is AAGVIQSPRHLIKEKRETATLKCYPIPRHDTVYWYQQGPGQDPQFLISFYEKMQSDKGSIPDRFSAQQFSDYHSELNMSSLELGDSALYFCASSNRAETQYFGPGTRLLVL.

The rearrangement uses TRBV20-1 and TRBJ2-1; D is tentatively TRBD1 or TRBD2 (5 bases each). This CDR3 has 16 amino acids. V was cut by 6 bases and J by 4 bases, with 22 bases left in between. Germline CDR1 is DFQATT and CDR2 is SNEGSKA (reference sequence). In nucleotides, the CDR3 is TGCAGTGCCCCAATAACAGGCAGGGAGATGTACAATGAGCAGTTCTTC. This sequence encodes CSAPITGREMYNEQFF.

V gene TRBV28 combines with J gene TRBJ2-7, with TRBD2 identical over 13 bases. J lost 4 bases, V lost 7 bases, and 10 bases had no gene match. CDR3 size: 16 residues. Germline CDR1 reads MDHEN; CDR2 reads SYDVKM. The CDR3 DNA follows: TGTGCCAGCACCGGGACTAGCGGGAACTACGTGTACGAGCAGTACTTC. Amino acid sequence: CASTGTSGNYVYEQYF.

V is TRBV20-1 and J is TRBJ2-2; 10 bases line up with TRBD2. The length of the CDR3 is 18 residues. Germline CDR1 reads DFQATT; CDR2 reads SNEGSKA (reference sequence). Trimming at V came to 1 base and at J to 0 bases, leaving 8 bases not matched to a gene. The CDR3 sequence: CSARVPSSGRANTGELFF. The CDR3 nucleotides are TGCAGTGCTAGAGTGCCCTCAAGCGGGAGGGCGAACACCGGGGAGCTGTTTTTT.

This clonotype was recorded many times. The CDR3 DNA sequence: TGTGCCAGCAGTCAGACCGGGACTAGCGCCGATACGCAGTATTTT. This codes for CASSQTGTSADTQYF. The chain links TRBV28 to TRBJ2-3, with TRBD2 identical over 10 bases. V shed 5 bases and J 6 bases; nucleotides not matched to a gene: 8. The length of the CDR3 is 15 residues. The V gene's germline CDR1 is MDHEN and CDR2 SYDVKM.

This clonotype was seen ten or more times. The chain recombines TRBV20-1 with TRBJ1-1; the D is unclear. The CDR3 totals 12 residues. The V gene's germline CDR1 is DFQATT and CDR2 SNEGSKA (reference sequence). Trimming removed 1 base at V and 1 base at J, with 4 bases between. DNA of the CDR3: TGCAGTGCTAGAGTCAGGAACACTGAAGCTTTCTTT. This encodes CSARVRNTEAFF.

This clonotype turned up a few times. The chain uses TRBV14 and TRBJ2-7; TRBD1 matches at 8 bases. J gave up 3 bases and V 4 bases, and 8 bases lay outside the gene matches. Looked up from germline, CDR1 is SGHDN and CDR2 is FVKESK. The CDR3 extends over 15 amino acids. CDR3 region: CASSLGTGSLYEQYF. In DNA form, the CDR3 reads TGTGCCAGCAGCCTAGGGACAGGCAGCCTCTACGAGCAGTACTTC. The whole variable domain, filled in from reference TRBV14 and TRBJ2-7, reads EAGVTQFPSHSVIEKGQTVTLRCDPISGHDNLYWYRRVMGKEIKFLLHFVKESKQDESGMPNNRFLAERTGGTYSTLKVQPAELEDSGVYFCASSLGTGSLYEQYFGPGTRLTVT.

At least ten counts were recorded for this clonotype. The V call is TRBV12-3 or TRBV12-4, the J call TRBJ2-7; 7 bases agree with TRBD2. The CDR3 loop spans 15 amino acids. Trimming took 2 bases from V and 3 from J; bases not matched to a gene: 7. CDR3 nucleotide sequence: TGTGCCAGCAGTTTAAGCGGGACTACCTTCTACGAGCAGTACTTC. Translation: CASSLSGTTFYEQYF.

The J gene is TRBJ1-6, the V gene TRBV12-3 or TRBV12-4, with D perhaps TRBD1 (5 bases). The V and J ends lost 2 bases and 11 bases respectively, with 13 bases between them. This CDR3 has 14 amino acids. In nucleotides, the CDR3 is TGTGCCAGCAGTTTAAGGGTGGAGGGGACACCCCTCCACTTT. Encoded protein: CASSLRVEGTPLHF.

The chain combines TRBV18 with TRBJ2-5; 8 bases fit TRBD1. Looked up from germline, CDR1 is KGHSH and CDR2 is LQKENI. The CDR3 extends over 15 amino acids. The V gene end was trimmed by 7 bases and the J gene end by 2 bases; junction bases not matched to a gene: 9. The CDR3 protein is CASFPDREVQETQYF. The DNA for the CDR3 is TGTGCCAGCTTCCCGGACAGGGAGGTTCAAGAGACCCAGTACTTC.

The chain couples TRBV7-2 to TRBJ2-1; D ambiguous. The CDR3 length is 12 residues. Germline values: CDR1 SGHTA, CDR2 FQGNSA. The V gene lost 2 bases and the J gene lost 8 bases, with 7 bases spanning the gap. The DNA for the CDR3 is TGTGCCAGCAGCTTAAAATGGGATGAGCAGTTCTTC. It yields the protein CASSLKWDEQFF.

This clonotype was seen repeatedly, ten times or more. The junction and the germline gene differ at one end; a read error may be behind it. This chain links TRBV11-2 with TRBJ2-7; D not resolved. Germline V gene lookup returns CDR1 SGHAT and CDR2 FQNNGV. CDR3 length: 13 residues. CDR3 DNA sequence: TGTGCCAGCAGCTTAGATAGGTCCGCCACTTTAGACTTC. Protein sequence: CASSLDRSATLDF. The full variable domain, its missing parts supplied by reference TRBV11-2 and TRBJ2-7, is EAGVAQSPRYKIIEKRQSVAFWCNPISGHATLYWYQQILGQGPKLLIQFQNNGVVDDSQLPKDRFSAERLKGVDSTLKIQPAKLEDSAVYLCASSLDRSATLDFGPGTRLTVT.

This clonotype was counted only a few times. CDR3 in DNA: TGTGCCAGCAGCCTGAGAGTGAGCTCAGCCGGGGAGCTGTTTTTT. Translating it yields CASSLRVSSAGELFF. The chain joins TRBV7-2 to TRBJ2-2, with D unclear. Germline values: CDR1 SGHTA, CDR2 FQGNSA. V lost 5 bases to trimming and J lost 6 bases, with 16 bases between them. This CDR3 has 15 residues.

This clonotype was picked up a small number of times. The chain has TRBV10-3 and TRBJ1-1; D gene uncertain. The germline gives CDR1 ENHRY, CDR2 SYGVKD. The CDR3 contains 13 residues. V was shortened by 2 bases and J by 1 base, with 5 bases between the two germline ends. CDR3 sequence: CAISEMGNTEAFF. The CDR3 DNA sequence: TGTGCCATCAGTGAGATGGGGAACACTGAAGCTTTCTTT.

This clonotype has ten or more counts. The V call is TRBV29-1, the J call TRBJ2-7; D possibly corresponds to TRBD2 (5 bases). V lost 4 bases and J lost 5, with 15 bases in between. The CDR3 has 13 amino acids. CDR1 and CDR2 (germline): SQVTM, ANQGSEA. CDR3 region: CSVGVWETDEQYF. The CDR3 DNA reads TGCAGCGTTGGGGTCTGGGAGACTGACGAGCAGTACTTC.

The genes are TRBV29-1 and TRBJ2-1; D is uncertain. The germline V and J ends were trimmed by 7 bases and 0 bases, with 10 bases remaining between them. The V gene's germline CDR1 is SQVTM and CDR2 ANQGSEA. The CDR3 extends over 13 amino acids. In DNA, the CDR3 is TGCAGCGGTGGGGTTGACTCCTACAATGAGCAGTTCTTC. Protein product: CSGGVDSYNEQFF.

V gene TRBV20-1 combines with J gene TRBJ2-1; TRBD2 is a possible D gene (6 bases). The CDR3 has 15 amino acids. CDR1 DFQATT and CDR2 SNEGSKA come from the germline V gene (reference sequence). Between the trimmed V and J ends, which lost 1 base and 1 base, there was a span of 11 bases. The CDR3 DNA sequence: TGCAGTGCTAGAGCTCCAGGGAGGTCCTACAATGAGCAGTTCTTC. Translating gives CSARAPGRSYNEQFF.